The 21 T cell receptor beta chains below come from one sample, sequenced in a study of blood T cell repertoires in COVID-19. Here immunoSEQ multiplex PCR was the method, and the copy in TCRdb shows in-frame clones only, minus some. Of about 190,000 clones in the sample, about 88% were seen once. The sequenced material came from PBMCs or T cells enriched from blood (not recorded which). These receptor sequences come from a middle-aged woman in a cohort exposed to, infected with or recovered from COVID-19 (not recorded which).

This clone rates as medium-sized (0.01 to 0.1%). The chain uses TRBV13 and TRBJ1-3, with D possibly TRBD1 on 6 matching bases. The germline CDR1 and CDR2 sequences are PRHDT and FYEKMQ (reference sequence). The CDR3 length is 17 residues. Trimming removed 2 bases from V and 0 bases from J, with 14 bases in between. In DNA, the CDR3 is TGTGCCAGCAGCTTAAGGGGGAGCGGTCTCTCTGGAAACACCATATATTTT. Its protein is CASSLRGSGLSGNTIYF.

V gene TRBV6-6 combines with J gene TRBJ1-6; D gene ambiguous. This CDR3 is 14 amino acids long. Germline V lookup: CDR1 MNHNY, CDR2 SVGAGI (reference sequence). Trimming left V 7 bases short and J 7 bases short, with 14 bases between. This CDR3 is CASTESLLNSPLHF. In DNA form, the CDR3 reads TGTGCCAGCACTGAGTCCCTATTGAATTCACCCCTCCACTTT.

The chain links TRBV19 to TRBJ2-7; 9 bases fit TRBD1. J was trimmed by 6 bases and V by 3 bases; bases with no gene match: 9. The germline V gene encodes CDR1 LNHDA and CDR2 SQIVND (reference sequence). The CDR3 runs to 15 residues. This CDR3 reads CASSMGVGTGTEQYF. CDR3 nucleotide sequence: TGTGCCAGTAGTATGGGTGTCGGGACAGGGACCGAGCAGTACTTC.

The V call is TRBV27, the J call TRBJ2-1; no clear D gene. The CDR3 loop spans 14 amino acids. The germline V gene has CDR1 MNHEY and CDR2 SMNVEV (reference sequence). V was trimmed by 2 bases and J by 3 bases, leaving 8 bases between them. DNA for the CDR3: TGTGCCAGCAGTTTAGGTGGCCACTACAATGAGCAGTTCTTC. Translated: CASSLGGHYNEQFF.

This rearrangement joins TRBV27 to TRBJ2-2; 9 bases map to TRBD2. The CDR3 covers 15 residues. V dropped 5 bases and J dropped 4; count of bases not matched to a gene: 5. The germline V gene has CDR1 MNHEY and CDR2 SMNVEV (reference sequence). CDR3 region: CASSVGGRGTGELFF. The CDR3 DNA follows: TGTGCCAGCAGTGTTGGCGGGAGGGGCACCGGGGAGCTGTTTTTT.

The chain has TRBV15 and TRBJ1-1; 8 positions agree with TRBD1. Trimming removed 2 bases from V and 0 bases from J; junction bases left unmatched: 5. The length of the CDR3 is 16 residues. Germline assignment: CDR1 LNHNV and CDR2 YYDKDF (reference sequence). The CDR3 reads CATSRTGGRVNTEAFF. The CDR3 DNA reads as TGTGCCACCAGCAGAACAGGGGGGAGGGTGAACACTGAAGCTTTCTTT.

The chain joins TRBV9 to TRBJ1-3, with D hard to call. V gave up 0 bases and J gave up 1 base, with 8 bases separating them. From germline, CDR1 is SGDLS and CDR2 YYNGEE. This CDR3 has 15 residues. This CDR3 reads CASSVGSKSGNTIYF. CDR3 coding DNA: TGTGCCAGCAGCGTAGGTAGTAAATCTGGAAACACCATATATTTT.

The chain couples TRBV20-1 to TRBJ1-2, with D maybe TRBD1 (6 bases). The V and J ends lost 3 bases and 3 bases respectively, with 17 bases between them. CDR3 length: 15 amino acids. The germline V gene has CDR1 DFQATT and CDR2 SNEGSKA (reference sequence). CDR3 DNA sequence: TGCAGTGCTAGTCCCCGAGTGGGGGGGCACTATGGCTACACCTTC. It translates to CSASPRVGGHYGYTF.

The rearrangement uses TRBV19 and TRBJ1-2, with D possibly being TRBD1 (6 bases). The germline V gene has CDR1 LNHDA and CDR2 SQIVND (reference sequence). CDR3 length: 10 residues. Deletions cut 10 bases from V and 8 bases from J, with 11 bases between. The CDR3 sequence: CATQRGGYTF. The CDR3 DNA is TGTGCCACCCAAAGGGGGGGCTACACCTTC.

The gene calls are TRBV7-2 and TRBJ2-7; 12 bases are shared with TRBD2. Trimming removed 4 bases from V and 4 bases from J; junction bases left unmatched: 8. The CDR3 extends over 16 amino acids. Germline loops: CDR1 SGHTA, CDR2 FQGNSA. This chain's CDR3 is CASSSFGTSGLYEQYF. CDR3 bases: TGTGCCAGCAGCTCCTTTGGGACTAGCGGGCTTTACGAGCAGTACTTC.

This chain connects TRBV5-6 to TRBJ1-2; 8 bases match TRBD1. CDR3 length equals 13 residues. Per germline, CDR1 SGHDT and CDR2 YYEEEE. J gave up 5 bases and V 4 bases, and 4 bases lay outside the gene matches. As DNA, the CDR3 is TGTGCCAGCAGCCCCCAGGGGGCGTATGGCTACACCTTC. This gives the protein CASSPQGAYGYTF.

This clone was picked up many times. The chain recombines TRBV18 with TRBJ1-2; TRBD1 is a possible D gene (5 bases). V was trimmed by 6 bases and J by 2 bases, leaving 22 bases between them. This CDR3 contains 17 residues. Germline V CDR1 and CDR2: KGHSH, LQKENI. The CDR3, as DNA: TGTGCCAGCTCGCTCGAACAGGCTGCGCCACCAAACTATGGCTACACCTTC. This encodes CASSLEQAAPPNYGYTF.

The chain combines TRBV19 with TRBJ2-7; 9 bases map to TRBD2. CDR3 length: 14 amino acids. CDR1 is LNHDA, CDR2 SQIVND, per germline (reference sequence). V lost 7 bases, J lost 3 bases, and 7 bases stayed unmatched. The CDR3 sequence is CASNWRAGGYEQYF. CDR3 in DNA: TGTGCCAGTAACTGGCGAGCGGGAGGCTACGAGCAGTACTTC.

This chain connects TRBV7-9 to TRBJ2-7, with a possible D match to TRBD2 (5 bases). Germline assignment: CDR1 SEHNR and CDR2 FQNEAQ (reference sequence). The CDR3 consists of 15 residues. Trimming stripped 1 base from V and 2 bases from J, with 12 bases between. This CDR3 reads CASSLGYGVTYEQYF. DNA for the CDR3: TGTGCCAGCAGCTTAGGATACGGGGTCACCTACGAGCAGTACTTC.

J is TRBJ2-1 and V is TRBV5-4; D might be TRBD2 (6 bases). CDR3 length: 17 residues. Germline loops: CDR1 SGHNT, CDR2 YYREEE (reference sequence). V was shortened by 1 base and J by 0 bases, with 14 bases between the two germline ends. CDR3 amino acids: CASSLWRDLSSYNEQFF. In nucleotides, the CDR3 is TGTGCCAGCAGCTTGTGGCGGGACCTTAGCTCCTACAATGAGCAGTTCTTC.

The gene calls are TRBV5-1 and TRBJ1-2; the match to TRBD1 covers 8 bases. V dropped 5 bases and J dropped 2; count of bases not matched to a gene: 11. The CDR3 consists of 16 residues. Germline CDR1 reads SGHRS; CDR2 reads YFSETQ. The CDR3 DNA follows: TGCGCCAGCAGAGCAGACAGGGGAAGGGGGAACTATGGCTACACCTTC. Amino acid sequence: CASRADRGRGNYGYTF.

Written as DNA, the CDR3 is TGTGCCAGCAGCCAACCCGACTCAGACGAAGCTTTCTTT. This sequence encodes CASSQPDSDEAFF. This chain uses TRBV3-1 (or the pseudogene TRBV3-2) with TRBJ1-1; no firm D call. The CDR3 sequence is 13 residues long. The germline V and J ends were trimmed by 2 bases and 8 bases, with 12 bases remaining between them. Germline V lookup: CDR1 LGHDT, CDR2 YNNKEL (reference sequence).

In this sample, this clone turned up once. The V gene is TRBV18, the J gene TRBJ2-6; 7 positions agree with TRBD1. Germline trimming cut 8 bases from V and 4 bases from J; bases unmatched to any gene: 8. This CDR3 spans 15 amino acids. Germline-derived CDR1 and CDR2 are KGHSH and LQKENI. In DNA, the CDR3 is TGTGCCAGCGAGACAGGGCCCGGCGGGGCCAACGTCCTGACTTTC. It encodes CASETGPGGANVLTF. The full variable domain, with the rest looked up from reference TRBV18 and TRBJ2-6, is NAGVMQNPRHLVRRRGQEARLRCSPMKGHSHVYWYRQLPEEGLKFMVYLQKENIIDESGMPKERFSAEFPKEGPSILRIQQVVRGDSAAYFCASETGPGGANVLTFGAGSRLTVL.

The chain has TRBV5-1 and TRBJ2-1, with TRBD2 identical over 15 bases. CDR1 and CDR2 (germline): SGHRS, YFSETQ. The CDR3 is 16 amino acids. V was pared by 4 bases and J by 6 bases, with 5 bases of the junction left unmatched. The CDR3, as DNA: TGCGCCAGCAGCGCCGGGACTAGCGGGGGGTTCAATGAGCAGTTCTTC. Protein product: CASSAGTSGGFNEQFF.

The genes are TRBV7-9 and TRBJ2-2; D is unresolved. Germline V gives CDR1 SEHNR, CDR2 FQNEAQ (reference sequence). The CDR3 totals 14 residues. V lost 5 bases and J lost 0, with 7 bases in between. CDR3 protein: CASSRTTNTGELFF. CDR3 coding DNA: TGTGCCAGCAGCCGTACAACGAACACCGGGGAGCTGTTTTTT.

The table lists this clone with a few counts. The chain combines TRBV2 with TRBJ1-2; 9 nucleotides align to TRBD1. Trimming at V came to 5 bases and at J to 0 bases, leaving 4 bases not matched to a gene. The CDR3 sequence is 15 residues long. Germline CDR1 SNHLY, CDR2 FYNNEI. This chain's CDR3 is CASSPRTGANYGYTF. The CDR3 DNA reads TGTGCCAGCAGTCCCAGGACAGGGGCTAACTATGGCTACACCTTC.